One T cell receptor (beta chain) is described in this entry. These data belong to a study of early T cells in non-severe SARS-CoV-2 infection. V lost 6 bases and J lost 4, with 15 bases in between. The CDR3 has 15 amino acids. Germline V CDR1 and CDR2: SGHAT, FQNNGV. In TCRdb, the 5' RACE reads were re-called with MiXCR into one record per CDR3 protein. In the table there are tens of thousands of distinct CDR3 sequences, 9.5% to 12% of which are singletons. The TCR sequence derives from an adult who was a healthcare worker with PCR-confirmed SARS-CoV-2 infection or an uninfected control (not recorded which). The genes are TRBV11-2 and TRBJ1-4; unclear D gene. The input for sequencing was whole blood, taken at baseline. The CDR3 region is CASSPTLGNNEKLFF. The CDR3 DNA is TGTGCCAGCAGTCCCACGTTGGGGAATAATGAAAAACTGTTTTTT.